Given below is one T cell receptor (beta chain) in context. What it binds is not known. No DNA is shown, since the ends of the CDR3 on it are uncertain; the CDR3 is the one TCRdb lists. Documented treatment: roughly 11-day PBMC culture with coronavirus spike peptide pools or control peptides (ViraFEST assay). The culture of 2 million or so PBMCs per well included roughly 10 IU/ml IL-2 and around 10 ug/ml peptide pools. At the Johns Hopkins FTIC core, DNA taken from cultured CD4+ T cells was sequenced by way of the Oncomine TCR Beta short-read assay. TCRdb reprocessed the PCR reads with MiXCR, giving one entry per CDR3 protein. This sample yields over 10,000 distinct CDR3 sequences, of which around 47% are seen a single time; about 12% belongs to the top ten. This entry is derived from a study of vaccination and CD4 T cells after COVID-19. In the study overall: Post-vaccine specimens were obtained a median roughly 70 days after dose two (range 14 to 241). Culture controls were given either a CEFX pool, an HIV-1 Nef pool, or no peptide.

Germline values: CDR1 SGHTA, CDR2 FQGTGA. Including both end residues, the CDR3 is 22 amino acids long. The chain carries TRBV7-3 and TRBJ2-5; TRBD2 was called by the table and not checked on the DNA. The clonotype originates from a human donor who had recovered from COVID-19. Source material: CD4+ T cells from blood, cultured in vitro. The CDR3 reads CASSFYICSAQGGLAGSGAQYF.